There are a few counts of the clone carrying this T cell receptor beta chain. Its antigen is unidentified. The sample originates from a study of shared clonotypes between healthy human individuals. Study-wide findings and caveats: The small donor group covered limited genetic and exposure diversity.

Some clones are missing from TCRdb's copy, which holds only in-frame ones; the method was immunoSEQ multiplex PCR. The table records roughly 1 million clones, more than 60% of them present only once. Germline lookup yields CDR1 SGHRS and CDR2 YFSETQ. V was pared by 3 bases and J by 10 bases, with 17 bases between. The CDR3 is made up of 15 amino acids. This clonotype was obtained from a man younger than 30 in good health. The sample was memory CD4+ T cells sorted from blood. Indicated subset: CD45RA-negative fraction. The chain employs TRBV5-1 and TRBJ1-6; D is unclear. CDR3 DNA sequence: TGCGCCAGCAGCTCCCTGGCCATTGGAGAGTCACCCCTCCACTTT. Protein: CASSSLAIGESPLHF.